This T cell receptor beta chain stems from a study of CD8+ T cells in alopecia areata. Study overall: The drug, tofacitinib, lasted 6 to 18 months, followed by 6 months off drug.

General observations from the study: The study found higher clonality in lesional than normal scalp, especially in alopecia totalis/universalis. It was observed that many expanded lesional clones persisted in scalp and blood during tofacitinib.

This CDR3 has 11 amino acids. Germline CDR1 and CDR2: MNHEY and SVGAGI. Between the trimmed V and J ends, which lost 2 bases and 12 bases, there was a span of 10 bases. Extraction of RNA preceded its reverse transcription into cDNA, which served as the sequencing template. Measured with immunoSEQ multiplex PCR; TCRdb has only the in-frame clones, and not every one. Of 100,000 to 150,000 clones listed, 61% are singletons. Treatment indicated: oral pan-JAK inhibitor, 5-10 mg twice daily. Details on this clone: The antigen is undetermined.

The TCR was taken from a human donor with alopecia areata. V and J are TRBV6-5 and TRBJ2-5, with a tentative D call TRBD2 (5 bases). The source material was CD4+ T cells sorted from blood, sampled at week 4, from a patient treated with tofacitinib. This chain's CDR3 is CASSYGGLKYF. The CDR3 DNA follows: TGTGCCAGCAGTTACGGCGGGCTAAAGTACTTC.